This entry describes one T cell receptor beta chain. The data were taken from a study of patients and donors after allogeneic stem cell transplantation. TCRdb ran MiXCR on the RT-PCR reads and lists one entry per CDR3 protein. The sample includes over 65,000 distinct CDR3 sequences, less than 30% seen only once; the top ten take around 27%. The clonotype originates from a human donor who was either an allogeneic HSCT recipient or a stem cell or donor lymphocyte infusion donor (not recorded which). It is not recorded whose cells these are; they may come from a transplant donor. The specimen was blood, either unsorted or a sorted T cell fraction (not recorded which).

DNA of the CDR3: TGCAGCGTTGAAGTCCCGACTAGCGGCCCCTACGAGCAGTACTTC. Translated: CSVEVPTSGPYEQYF. This rearrangement joins TRBV29-1 to TRBJ2-7; TRBD2 matches 9 bases. With V trimmed by 1 base and J by 2 bases, 6 bases remained unmatched. Germline V gene sequence: CDR1 SQVTM, CDR2 ANQGSEA. The CDR3 has 15 residues.